The 17 T cell receptor beta chains reported below all come from one sample, sequenced in a study of blood T cell repertoires in COVID-19. Clones were read by immunoSEQ multiplex PCR, and TCRdb kept only the in-frame ones, dropping some. The sample lists more than 30,000 clones; about 94% were seen once. Sequences were obtained from peripheral blood. The origin of the receptors is a human donor with active COVID-19. The donor label of this sample is uncertain.

The chain uses TRBV5-1 and TRBJ2-5, with TRBD2 identical over 13 bases. The CDR3 length is 15 residues. The V segment lost 2 bases and the J segment 5 bases; nucleotides outside the gene matches: 3. Germline V CDR1 and CDR2: SGHRS, YFSETQ. Here the CDR3 reads CASSFRTSGGETQYF. The DNA for the CDR3 is TGCGCCAGCAGCTTCCGGACTAGCGGGGGCGAGACCCAGTACTTC. Full variable domain (missing parts from reference TRBV5-1 and TRBJ2-5): KAGVTQTPRYLIKTRGQQVTLSCSPISGHRSVSWYQQTPGQGLQFLFEYFSETQRNKGNFPGRFSGRQFSNSRSEMNVSTLELGDSALYLCASSFRTSGGETQYFGPGTRLLVL.

The chain has TRBV2 and TRBJ2-7, with D hard to call. In germline, CDR1 is SNHLY, CDR2 FYNNEI. The CDR3 is 12 amino acids. The V and J ends lost 4 bases and 0 bases respectively, with 4 bases between them. CDR3 sequence reads: CASSGSSYEQYF. In DNA form, the CDR3 reads TGTGCCAGCAGTGGCAGCTCCTACGAGCAGTACTTC.

The chain couples TRBV19 to TRBJ1-4; D is perhaps TRBD1 (5 bases). Germline CDR1 LNHDA, CDR2 SQIVND (reference sequence). This CDR3 comprises 15 residues. V shed 8 bases and J shed 4 bases, with 17 bases lying between them. As DNA, the CDR3 is TGTGCCAGTTCGAGTGGGGGGACTAATAATGAAAAACTGTTTTTT. Translated: CASSSGGTNNEKLFF. The complete variable domain, with remaining parts taken from reference TRBV19 and TRBJ1-4, reads DGGITQSPKYLFRKEGQNVTLSCEQNLNHDAMYWYRQDPGQGLRLIYYSQIVNDFQKGDIAEGYSVSREKKESFPLTVTSAQKNPTAFYLCASSSGGTNNEKLFFGSGTQLSVL.

This clone was detected once. The chain is built from TRBV5-1 and TRBJ2-7; 10 nucleotides agree with TRBD1. CDR1 is SGHRS and CDR2 is YFSETQ in the germline V gene. J lost 3 bases, V lost 3 bases, and 0 bases had no gene match. CDR3 length equals 13 residues. The CDR3 sequence: CASSWTGGYEQYF. CDR3 DNA sequence: TGCGCCAGCAGCTGGACAGGGGGCTACGAGCAGTACTTC. Looking up the rest from reference TRBV5-1 and TRBJ2-7 gives the full variable domain: KAGVTQTPRYLIKTRGQQVTLSCSPISGHRSVSWYQQTPGQGLQFLFEYFSETQRNKGNFPGRFSGRQFSNSRSEMNVSTLELGDSALYLCASSWTGGYEQYFGPGTRLTVT.

The chain combines TRBV29-1 with TRBJ2-3, with 7 positions matching TRBD2. CDR3 length: 13 residues. Germline V gene lookup returns CDR1 SQVTM and CDR2 ANQGSEA. V lost 5 bases to trimming and J lost 0 bases; unmatched junction nucleotides: 2. The CDR3 spells CSVRGGSTDTQYF. In nucleotides, the CDR3 is TGCAGCGTTAGGGGAGGGAGCACAGATACGCAGTATTTT.

The V and J genes are TRBV11-3 and TRBJ2-1, with TRBD2 identical over 10 bases. The CDR3 is 15 residues long. The germline gives CDR1 SGHNT, CDR2 YENEEA. Trimming took 4 bases from V and 6 from J; bases not matched to a gene: 6. CDR3 sequence (DNA): TGTGCCAGCAGCTCGCGAGCGGGGGGGTTCAATGAGCAGTTCTTC. Translating gives CASSSRAGGFNEQFF. The variable domain in full, with the rest retrieved from reference TRBV11-3 and TRBJ2-1, is EAGVVQSPRYKIIEKKQPVAFWCNPISGHNTLYWYLQNLGQGPELLIRYENEEAVDDSQLPKDRFSAERLKGVDSTLKIQPAELGDSAVYLCASSSRAGGFNEQFFGPGTRLTVL.

The chain couples TRBV6-1 to TRBJ2-2; a possible D gene is TRBD1 (5 bases). The CDR3 has 17 residues. Trimming took 4 bases from V and 6 from J, leaving 21 bases between them. In germline, CDR1 is MNHNS, CDR2 SASEGT. The CDR3 sequence: CASSAEQVRTLAGELFF. The DNA of the CDR3 is TGTGCCAGCAGTGCCGAACAGGTCAGGACCTTGGCCGGGGAGCTGTTTTTT.

The gene calls are TRBV19 and TRBJ2-2, with TRBD1 identical over 8 bases. Germline lookup yields CDR1 LNHDA and CDR2 SQIVND (reference sequence). CDR3 length: 14 residues. Germline trimming cut 7 bases from V and 3 bases from J; bases unmatched to any gene: 4. The CDR3 bases are TGTGCCAGTACGGACAGGGAGGACACCGGGGAGCTGTTTTTT. Protein: CASTDREDTGELFF.

The chain recombines TRBV2 with TRBJ1-5; 7 bases align to TRBD1. V gave up 6 bases and J gave up 4 bases; unmatched junction bases: 6. The CDR3 contains 14 residues. Germline assignment: CDR1 SNHLY and CDR2 FYNNEI. The CDR3 here is CASRQTGINQPQHF. The CDR3 coding sequence is TGTGCCAGCAGACAGACAGGGATAAATCAGCCCCAGCATTTT.

The chain employs TRBV5-1 and TRBJ1-2; weak D call: TRBD1 (5 bases). The CDR3 runs to 14 residues. Germline V gene lookup returns CDR1 SGHRS and CDR2 YFSETQ. V was trimmed by 3 bases and J by 3 bases, leaving 12 bases between them. The chain's CDR3 is CASSSSGEDYGYTF. The CDR3 coding sequence is TGCGCCAGCAGCTCCTCGGGGGAGGACTATGGCTACACCTTC.

The chain carries TRBV6-2 or TRBV6-3 and TRBJ2-1, with TRBD2 identical over 10 bases. CDR1 and CDR2 (germline): MNHEY, SVGEGT. With 6 bases clipped from V and 5 bases from J, the junction kept 13 bases outside the gene matches. The CDR3 spans 17 residues. The CDR3 DNA is TGTGCCAGCAGCCCTACCCCTAGCGGGAGATCGCACAATGAGCAGTTCTTC. Translated, it gives CASSPTPSGRSHNEQFF.

The rearrangement links TRBV5-1 to TRBJ2-3; 12 nucleotides agree with TRBD2. Germline lookup yields CDR1 SGHRS and CDR2 YFSETQ. CDR3 length: 16 amino acids. V gave up 2 bases and J gave up 2 bases; unmatched junction bases: 3. The CDR3 region has the DNA TGCGCCAGCAGCTTCCTAGCGGGGGGGGTCACAGATACGCAGTATTTT. Its translation: CASSFLAGGVTDTQYF.

This chain uses TRBV11-3 with TRBJ2-1, with a possible D match to TRBD2 (5 bases). Germline CDR1 is SGHNT and CDR2 is YENEEA. Trimming shortened V by 5 bases and J by 4 bases, and 15 bases separated the two germline ends. This CDR3 has 15 residues. CDR3 loop: CASSQTIQGYNEQFF. In DNA form, the CDR3 reads TGTGCCAGCAGCCAGACTATTCAAGGGTACAATGAGCAGTTCTTC. Full variable domain (rest looked up from reference TRBV11-3 and TRBJ2-1): EAGVVQSPRYKIIEKKQPVAFWCNPISGHNTLYWYLQNLGQGPELLIRYENEEAVDDSQLPKDRFSAERLKGVDSTLKIQPAELGDSAVYLCASSQTIQGYNEQFFGPGTRLTVL.

The chain carries TRBV25-1 and TRBJ2-1, with 7 bases aligning to TRBD1. Unmatched junction bases numbered 5, after V lost 5 bases and J lost 4 bases. CDR1 MGHDK and CDR2 SYGVNS come from the germline V gene. This CDR3 has 14 residues. The CDR3 protein is CASSLRTGYNEQFF. The DNA for the CDR3 is TGTGCCAGCAGTCTCCGGACAGGATACAATGAGCAGTTCTTC. Full variable domain (outside the CDR3, taken from reference TRBV25-1 and TRBJ2-1): EADIYQTPRYLVIGTGKKITLECSQTMGHDKMYWYQQDPGMELHLIHYSYGVNSTEKGDLSSESTVSRIRTEHFPLTLESARPSHTSQYLCASSLRTGYNEQFFGPGTRLTVL.

The chain joins TRBV29-1 to TRBJ2-1, with a possible D match to TRBD2 (7 bases). The CDR3 has 14 residues. The V gene's germline CDR1 is SQVTM and CDR2 ANQGSEA. V was cut by 7 bases and J by 10 bases, with 23 bases left in between. CDR3 protein: CSANEGGTLEEQFF. The CDR3 DNA is TGCAGCGCCAACGAGGGGGGGACCCTCGAGGAGCAGTTCTTC.

J is TRBJ2-5 and V is TRBV19; D is unclear. The CDR3 is 14 amino acids. Germline V gene sequence: CDR1 LNHDA, CDR2 SQIVND (reference sequence). V gave up 8 bases and J gave up 5 bases, with 18 bases separating them. CDR3 amino acids: CASGPSMAVETQYF. The CDR3 DNA follows: TGTGCCAGTGGGCCGTCGATGGCCGTGGAGACCCAGTACTTC.

The CDR3 is CASRIQGLGETQYF. Here the CDR3 DNA reads TGTGCCAGCAGAATTCAGGGGCTAGGAGAGACCCAGTACTTC. The chain joins TRBV6-5 to TRBJ2-5; D is possibly TRBD1 (6 bases). Germline lookup yields CDR1 MNHEY and CDR2 SVGAGI. Trimming took 6 bases from V and 4 from J, leaving 15 bases between them. The CDR3 totals 14 residues.